These 23 T cell receptor beta chains came from one sample sequenced in a study of identical twins. TCRdb re-derived calls from the 5' RACE reads in MiXCR, one entry per CDR3 protein. The sample shows about 290,000 distinct CDR3 sequences, roughly 10% of them seen only once. The same data also contributed to another study, on yellow fever vaccine responses in identical twins.

Sequencing was carried out using CD8+ T cells sorted from blood. The source of these receptors is a woman between 18 and 29 years old in good health.

The sample holds a few counts of this clonotype. The J gene is TRBJ2-1, the V gene TRBV12-5; a possible D gene is TRBD2 (5 bases). The CDR3 is made up of 13 amino acids. Trimming pared 4 bases from V and 13 bases from J, leaving 17 bases between. Germline V gene data show CDR1 as LGHNT and CDR2 as FRNRAP. CDR3 sequence (DNA): TGTGCTAGTGGTTCCGGACTGTCCCTAGCTCAGTTCTTC. Residues: CASGSGLSLAQFF.

This clonotype was picked up a small number of times. The chain employs TRBV19 and TRBJ2-7, with 7 nucleotides matching TRBD1. The germline CDR1 and CDR2 sequences are LNHDA and SQIVND (reference sequence). CDR3 length: 14 residues. The V segment lost 1 base and the J segment 3 bases; nucleotides outside the gene matches: 3. CDR3 nucleotides: TGTGCCAGTAGTATAGGGACAGGAGACTACGAGCAGTACTTC. Amino acids: CASSIGTGDYEQYF.

This chain links TRBV28 with TRBJ2-3; the D gene is possibly TRBD1 (5 bases). V was clipped by 5 bases and J by 2 bases, with 8 bases between them. The CDR3 is made up of 13 amino acids. CDR1 MDHEN and CDR2 SYDVKM come from the germline V gene. The CDR3 nucleotides read TGTGCCAGCAGTCGCAGGGACACAGATACGCAGTATTTT. Amino acid sequence: CASSRRDTDTQYF.

This clonotype showed up just a few times. The V gene is TRBV4-1, the J gene TRBJ1-5; D is unresolved. This CDR3 contains 14 residues. V was pared by 1 base and J by 7 bases, with 11 bases between. Per germline, CDR1 MGHRA and CDR2 YSYEKL. The CDR3 region has the DNA TGCGCCAGCAGCCAAGTTCGGGGAGAACAGCCCCAGCATTTT. This translates into CASSQVRGEQPQHF.

In this sample, this clonotype turned up a few times. The CDR3 is CASSALTGTSYEQYF. The CDR3 DNA reads TGCGCCAGCAGCGCCCTGACAGGGACCTCCTACGAGCAGTACTTC. The V and J genes are TRBV5-1 and TRBJ2-7; 7 bases match TRBD1. Trimming cost V 4 bases and J 0 bases; bases outside gene matches: 7. CDR1 and CDR2 from the germline V gene are SGHRS and YFSETQ. This CDR3 has 15 residues.

This clonotype was seen repeatedly, ten times or more. The CDR3 DNA reads TGTGCCAGCAGCCACTTGGCCCCCGATGGGGTTAATGAAAAACTGTTTTTT. Encoded protein: CASSHLAPDGVNEKLFF. This chain joins TRBV27 and TRBJ1-4; no clear D. CDR1 is MNHEY, CDR2 SMNVEV, per germline (reference sequence). This CDR3 has 17 amino acids. The V end was cut by 6 bases, the J end by 4 bases, with 21 bases between.

The rearrangement joins TRBV29-1 to TRBJ2-3; TRBD2 aligns across 7 bases. Germline V gene sequence: CDR1 SQVTM, CDR2 ANQGSEA. With V trimmed by 6 bases and J by 1 base, 13 bases remained unmatched. The CDR3 spans 16 residues. CDR3 nucleotide sequence: TGCAGCGTACGTCAGCCCATAGCGGGTGGCACAGATACGCAGTATTTT. Its protein is CSVRQPIAGGTDTQYF.

This clonotype was seen repeatedly, ten times or more. This chain links TRBV15 with TRBJ2-7; the match to TRBD1 covers 7 bases. CDR1 LNHNV and CDR2 YYDKDF come from the germline V gene (reference sequence). The CDR3 totals 15 residues. The ends lost 5 bases at V and 2 bases at J; junction bases unmatched: 9. The CDR3 region is CATSGPRDSAYEQYF. CDR3 bases: TGTGCCACCAGCGGACCTAGGGACAGCGCCTACGAGCAGTACTTC.

CDR3 coding DNA: TGTGCCAGCAGCGTAGAAGGCTGGACAGGGGACACAGATACGCAGTATTTT. It yields the protein CASSVEGWTGDTDTQYF. The rearrangement joins TRBV13 to TRBJ2-3; 9 nucleotides align to TRBD1. In germline, CDR1 is PRHDT, CDR2 FYEKMQ (reference sequence). The trim removed 5 bases at V and 2 bases at J, leaving 11 bases unmatched. CDR3 length equals 17 residues.

This clonotype was observed at least ten times. The CDR3 loop is CASSPQQGDTDTQYF. The CDR3 DNA is TGCGCCAGCAGCCCACAACAAGGAGACACAGATACGCAGTATTTT. This chain uses TRBV4-1 with TRBJ2-3; D is unclear. The V gene's germline CDR1 is MGHRA and CDR2 YSYEKL. Trimming cost V 4 bases and J 2 bases, with 13 bases left between them. This CDR3 has 15 amino acids.

This clonotype has just a few counts. This chain links TRBV9 with TRBJ2-5; D tentatively reads TRBD1 or TRBD2 (5 bases each). Looked up from germline, CDR1 is SGDLS and CDR2 is YYNGEE. The CDR3 is made up of 15 amino acids. V gave up 2 bases and J gave up 5 bases, with 16 bases separating them. The CDR3 DNA follows: TGTGCCAGCAGCGTGGCCGGGACCGCAGGGGAGACCCAGTACTTC. Translated, it gives CASSVAGTAGETQYF. Variable domain in full (rest from reference TRBV9 and TRBJ2-5): DSGVTQTPKHLITATGQRVTLRCSPRSGDLSVYWYQQSLDQGLQFLIQYYNGEERAKGNILERFSAQQFPDLHSELNLSSLELGDSALYFCASSVAGTAGETQYFGPGTRLLVL.

This clonotype was counted between two and nine times. The J gene is TRBJ2-3, the V gene TRBV11-2; D gene ambiguous. The V end lost 3 bases, the J end lost 2 bases, and 9 bases lay between the germline ends. CDR3 length: 14 amino acids. Germline CDR1 reads SGHAT; CDR2 reads FQNNGV. CDR3 sequence (DNA): TGTGCCAGCAGCTTCGAAGACCTCACAGATACGCAGTATTTT. This translates into CASSFEDLTDTQYF.

In its sample, this clonotype was seen many times. V and J are TRBV11-2 and TRBJ2-5, with 7 nucleotides matching TRBD2. The CDR3 consists of 16 residues. The germline V gene encodes CDR1 SGHAT and CDR2 FQNNGV. V dropped 1 base and J dropped 4; count of bases not matched to a gene: 9. CDR3 nucleotides: TGTGCCAGCAGCTTAGGTGGGAGGGCCCGAGGAGAGACCCAGTACTTC. Translation gives CASSLGGRARGETQYF.

This clonotype was counted between two and nine times. This chain joins TRBV7-8 and TRBJ2-2; tentatively, D is TRBD1 (5 bases). Germline loops: CDR1 SGHVS, CDR2 FQNEAQ. This CDR3 contains 14 residues. V dropped 2 bases and J dropped 1 base, with 5 bases sitting between them. Here the CDR3 reads CASSLRGNTGELFF. The CDR3, as DNA: TGTGCCAGCAGCTTAAGGGGGAACACCGGGGAGCTGTTTTTT.

There are many counts of this clonotype. The chain employs TRBV4-3 and TRBJ2-1; D is perhaps TRBD1 or TRBD2 (5 bases each). With 4 bases removed from V and 1 base from J, the gap between germline ends came to 14 bases. Germline V lookup: CDR1 LGHNA, CDR2 YSLEER. The CDR3 is 16 amino acids. The CDR3 DNA reads TGCGCCAGCAGCCGCGACCGGGACGGGTCCTACAATGAGCAGTTCTTC. Translation gives CASSRDRDGSYNEQFF.

This clonotype was detected ten times or more. The chain joins TRBV15 to TRBJ2-7; 8 positions agree with TRBD1. V gave up 3 bases and J gave up 0 bases; unmatched junction bases: 1. Germline V gene sequence: CDR1 LNHNV, CDR2 YYDKDF (reference sequence). The CDR3 contains 14 residues. The CDR3 sequence: CATSSGQGSYEQYF. The CDR3 coding sequence is TGTGCCACCAGCAGTGGACAGGGCTCCTACGAGCAGTACTTC.

This clonotype has a count of ten or more. This chain links TRBV29-1 with TRBJ2-1; 9 bases align to TRBD1. CDR1 SQVTM and CDR2 ANQGSEA come from the germline V gene. The trim removed 7 bases at V and 4 bases at J, leaving 8 bases unmatched. The CDR3 loop spans 14 amino acids. In nucleotides, the CDR3 is TGCAGCGCCAATTCGGGACAGGGATACAATGAGCAGTTCTTC. Protein product: CSANSGQGYNEQFF.

This clonotype came up a few times. The rearrangement joins TRBV12-3 or TRBV12-4 to TRBJ2-2; TRBD2 agrees at 8 bases. J gave up 4 bases and V 7 bases, and 8 bases lay outside the gene matches. There are 15 residues in the CDR3. The CDR3 loop reads CASTPAGVLTGELFF. CDR3 bases: TGTGCCAGCACCCCAGCGGGGGTTCTCACCGGGGAGCTGTTTTTT.

At least ten counts were recorded for this clonotype. The chain links TRBV7-9 to TRBJ2-5, with a weak D call TRBD2 (5 bases). Germline lookup yields CDR1 SEHNR and CDR2 FQNEAQ (reference sequence). V shed 4 bases and J shed 1 base, with 10 bases lying between them. CDR3 length: 14 residues. CDR3 in amino acids: CASSSGVSQETQYF. The CDR3, as DNA: TGTGCCAGCAGCTCCGGGGTATCCCAAGAGACCCAGTACTTC.

In its sample, this clonotype was seen many times. The CDR3 here is CASSHGTSVYEQYF. Written as DNA, the CDR3 is TGTGCCAGCAGCCACGGGACTAGCGTGTACGAGCAGTACTTC. J is TRBJ2-7 and V is TRBV3-1; 10 positions agree with TRBD2. The V gene's germline CDR1 is LGHDT and CDR2 YNNKEL (reference sequence). With V trimmed by 3 bases and J by 4 bases, 3 bases remained unmatched. The CDR3 covers 14 residues.

This clonotype was detected many times. CDR3 coding DNA: TGTGCCATCAGACTAGCGGATCCTAGCACAGATACGCAGTATTTT. Residues: CAIRLADPSTDTQYF. The genes are TRBV10-3 and TRBJ2-3; 8 bases are shared with TRBD2. The CDR3 has 15 residues. With 6 bases clipped from V and 0 bases from J, the junction kept 5 bases outside the gene matches. Germline-derived CDR1 and CDR2 are ENHRY and SYGVKD.

This clonotype was seen a handful of times. The CDR3 protein is CSVEGRTSGREETQYF. As DNA, the CDR3 is TGCAGCGTTGAAGGTCGGACTAGCGGGAGGGAGGAGACCCAGTACTTC. V and J are TRBV29-1 and TRBJ2-5; 15 nucleotides line up with TRBD2. The V gene end was trimmed by 1 base and the J gene end by 5 bases; junction bases not matched to a gene: 5. Per germline, CDR1 SQVTM and CDR2 ANQGSEA. CDR3 size: 16 residues.

The CDR3, as DNA: TGTGCCAGCAGCCTCGACAGGGTAGATACGCAGTATTTT. Its translation is CASSLDRVDTQYF. The V gene is TRBV6-2 or TRBV6-3, the J gene TRBJ2-3, with 7 bases matching TRBD1. Germline CDR1 is MNHEY and CDR2 is SVGEGT. V shed 6 bases and J 5 bases; nucleotides not matched to a gene: 5. CDR3 size: 13 residues.